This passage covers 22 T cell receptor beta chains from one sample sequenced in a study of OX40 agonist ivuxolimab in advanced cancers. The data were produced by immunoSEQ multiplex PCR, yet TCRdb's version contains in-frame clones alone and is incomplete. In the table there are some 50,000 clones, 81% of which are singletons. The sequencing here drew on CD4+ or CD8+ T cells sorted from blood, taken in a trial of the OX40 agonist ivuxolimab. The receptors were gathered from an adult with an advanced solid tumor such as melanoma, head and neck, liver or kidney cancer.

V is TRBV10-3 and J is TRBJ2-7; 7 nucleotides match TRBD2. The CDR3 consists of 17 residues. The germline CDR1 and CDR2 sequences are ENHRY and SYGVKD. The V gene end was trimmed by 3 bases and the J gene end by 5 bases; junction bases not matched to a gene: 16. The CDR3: CAISDLPWGGALDEQYF. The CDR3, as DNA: TGTGCCATCAGTGACCTCCCGTGGGGAGGGGCGTTAGACGAGCAGTACTTC.

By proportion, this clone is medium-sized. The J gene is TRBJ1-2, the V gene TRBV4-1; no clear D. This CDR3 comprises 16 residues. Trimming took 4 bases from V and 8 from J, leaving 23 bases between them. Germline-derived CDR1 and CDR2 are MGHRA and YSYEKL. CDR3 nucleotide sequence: TGCGCCAGCAGCCCCTCCTCCACATTGCCCTCATGGGGCTACACCTTC. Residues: CASSPSSTLPSWGYTF.

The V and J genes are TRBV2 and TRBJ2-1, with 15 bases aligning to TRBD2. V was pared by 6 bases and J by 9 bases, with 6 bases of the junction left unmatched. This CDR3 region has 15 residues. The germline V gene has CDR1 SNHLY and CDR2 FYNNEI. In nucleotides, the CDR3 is TGTGCCAGCAGAGGACTAGCGGGGGGGCTTGGTGAGCAGTTCTTC. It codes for CASRGLAGGLGEQFF. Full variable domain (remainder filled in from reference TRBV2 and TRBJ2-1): EPEVTQTPSHQVTQMGQEVILRCVPISNHLYFYWYRQILGQKVEFLVSFYNNEISEKSEIFDDQFSVERPDGSNFTLKIRSTKLEDSAMYFCASRGLAGGLGEQFFGPGTRLTVL.

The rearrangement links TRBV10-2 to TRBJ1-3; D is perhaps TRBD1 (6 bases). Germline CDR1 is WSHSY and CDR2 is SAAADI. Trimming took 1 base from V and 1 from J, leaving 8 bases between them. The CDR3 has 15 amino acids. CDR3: CASSEWGASGNTIYF. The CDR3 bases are TGCGCCAGCAGTGAGTGGGGGGCGTCTGGAAACACCATATATTTT.

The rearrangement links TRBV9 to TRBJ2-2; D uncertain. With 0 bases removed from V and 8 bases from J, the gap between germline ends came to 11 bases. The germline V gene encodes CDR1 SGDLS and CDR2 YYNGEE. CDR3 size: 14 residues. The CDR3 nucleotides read TGTGCCAGCAGCGTAGACGGAAAGGTGGGGGAGCTGTTTTTT. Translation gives CASSVDGKVGELFF.

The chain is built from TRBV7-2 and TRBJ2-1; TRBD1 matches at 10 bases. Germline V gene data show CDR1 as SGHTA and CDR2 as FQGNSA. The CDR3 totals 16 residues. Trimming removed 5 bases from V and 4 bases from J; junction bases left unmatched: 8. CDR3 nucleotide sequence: TGTGCCAGCAGCCCGTCCGGGACAGGGGCGTACAATGAGCAGTTCTTC. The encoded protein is CASSPSGTGAYNEQFF.

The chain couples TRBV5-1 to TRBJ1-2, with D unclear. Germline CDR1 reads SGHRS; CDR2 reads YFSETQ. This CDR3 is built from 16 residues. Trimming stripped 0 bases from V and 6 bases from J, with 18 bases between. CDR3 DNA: TGCGCCAGCAGCTTGGTCGTGGGTAAGGAGGGTAATGGCTACACCTTC. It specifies CASSLVVGKEGNGYTF.

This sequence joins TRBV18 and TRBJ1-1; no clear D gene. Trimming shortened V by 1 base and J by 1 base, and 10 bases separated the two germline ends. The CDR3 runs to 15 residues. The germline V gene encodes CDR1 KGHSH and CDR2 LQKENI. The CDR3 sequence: CASSPQLQQNTEAFF. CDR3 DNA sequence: TGTGCCAGCTCACCACAGCTCCAACAGAACACTGAAGCTTTCTTT. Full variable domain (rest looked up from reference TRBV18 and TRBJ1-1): NAGVMQNPRHLVRRRGQEARLRCSPMKGHSHVYWYRQLPEEGLKFMVYLQKENIIDESGMPKERFSAEFPKEGPSILRIQQVVRGDSAAYFCASSPQLQQNTEAFFGQGTRLTVV.

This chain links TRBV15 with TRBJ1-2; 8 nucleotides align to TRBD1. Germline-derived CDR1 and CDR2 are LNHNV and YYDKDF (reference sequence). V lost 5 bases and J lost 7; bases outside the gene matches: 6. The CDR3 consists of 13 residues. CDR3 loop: CATSGQGEGGYTF. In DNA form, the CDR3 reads TGTGCCACCAGCGGACAGGGTGAGGGTGGCTACACCTTC.

CDR3 coding DNA: TGTGCCAGTACTCGTGGAGCTAACTATGGCTACACCTTC. This encodes CASTRGANYGYTF. V is TRBV19 and J is TRBJ1-2; D remains unclear. Deletions cut 7 bases from V and 0 bases from J, with 9 bases between. The CDR3 extends over 13 amino acids. Germline V gene lookup returns CDR1 LNHDA and CDR2 SQIVND (reference sequence).

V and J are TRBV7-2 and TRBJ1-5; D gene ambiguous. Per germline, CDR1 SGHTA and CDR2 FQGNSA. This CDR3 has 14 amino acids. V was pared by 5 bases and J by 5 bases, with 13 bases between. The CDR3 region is CASSPRPGYQPQHF. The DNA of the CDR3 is TGTGCCAGCAGCCCTAGACCGGGGTATCAGCCCCAGCATTTT.

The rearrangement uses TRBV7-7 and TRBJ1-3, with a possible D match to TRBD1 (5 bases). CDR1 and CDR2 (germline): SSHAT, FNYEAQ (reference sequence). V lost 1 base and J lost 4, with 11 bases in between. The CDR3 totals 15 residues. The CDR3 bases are TGTGCCAGCAGCTTAGAGGCAGGGCAAGGAAACACCATATATTTT. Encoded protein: CASSLEAGQGNTIYF.

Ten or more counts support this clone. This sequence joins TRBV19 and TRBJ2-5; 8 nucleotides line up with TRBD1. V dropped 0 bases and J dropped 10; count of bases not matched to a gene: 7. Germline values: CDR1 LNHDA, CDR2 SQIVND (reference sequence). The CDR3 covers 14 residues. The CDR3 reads CASSIDPGTGNQYF. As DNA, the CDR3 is TGTGCCAGTAGTATAGATCCCGGGACAGGAAACCAGTACTTC.

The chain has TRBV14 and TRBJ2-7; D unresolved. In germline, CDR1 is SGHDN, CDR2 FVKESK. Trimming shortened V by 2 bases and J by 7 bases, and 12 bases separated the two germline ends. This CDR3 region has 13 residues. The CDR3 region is CASSQRVLGEQYF. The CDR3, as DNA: TGTGCCAGCAGCCAAAGGGTTTTGGGGGAGCAGTACTTC.

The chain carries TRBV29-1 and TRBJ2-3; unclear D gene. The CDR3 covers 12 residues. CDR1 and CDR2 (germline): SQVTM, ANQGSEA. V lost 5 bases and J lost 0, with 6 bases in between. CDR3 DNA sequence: TGCAGCGTTAGATCTAGCACAGATACGCAGTATTTT. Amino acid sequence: CSVRSSTDTQYF.

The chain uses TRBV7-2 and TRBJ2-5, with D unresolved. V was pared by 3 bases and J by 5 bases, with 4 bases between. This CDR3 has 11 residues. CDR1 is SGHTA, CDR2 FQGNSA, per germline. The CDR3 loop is CASSFRETQYF. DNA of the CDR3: TGTGCCAGCAGCTTTAGGGAGACCCAGTACTTC. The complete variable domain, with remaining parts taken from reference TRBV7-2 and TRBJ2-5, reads GAGVSQSPSNKVTEKGKDVELRCDPISGHTALYWYRQSLGQGLEFLIYFQGNSAPDKSGLPSDRFSAERTGGSVSTLTIQRTQQEDSAVYLCASSFRETQYFGPGTRLLVL.

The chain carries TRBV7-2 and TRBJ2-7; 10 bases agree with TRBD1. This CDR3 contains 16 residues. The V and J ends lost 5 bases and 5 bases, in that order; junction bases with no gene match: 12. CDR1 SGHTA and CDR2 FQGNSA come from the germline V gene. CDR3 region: CASSPSSDRGLHEQYF. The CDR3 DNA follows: TGTGCCAGCAGCCCGTCCAGCGACAGGGGGCTCCACGAGCAGTACTTC. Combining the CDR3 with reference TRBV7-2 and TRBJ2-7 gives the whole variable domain GAGVSQSPSNKVTEKGKDVELRCDPISGHTALYWYRQSLGQGLEFLIYFQGNSAPDKSGLPSDRFSAERTGGSVSTLTIQRTQQEDSAVYLCASSPSSDRGLHEQYFGPGTRLTVT.

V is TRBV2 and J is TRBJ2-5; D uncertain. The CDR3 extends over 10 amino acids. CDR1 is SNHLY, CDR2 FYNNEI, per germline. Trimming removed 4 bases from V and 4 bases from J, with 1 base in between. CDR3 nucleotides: TGTGCCAGCAGTGTAGAGACCCAGTACTTC. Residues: CASSVETQYF. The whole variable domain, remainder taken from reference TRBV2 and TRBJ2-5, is EPEVTQTPSHQVTQMGQEVILRCVPISNHLYFYWYRQILGQKVEFLVSFYNNEISEKSEIFDDQFSVERPDGSNFTLKIRSTKLEDSAMYFCASSVETQYFGPGTRLLVL.

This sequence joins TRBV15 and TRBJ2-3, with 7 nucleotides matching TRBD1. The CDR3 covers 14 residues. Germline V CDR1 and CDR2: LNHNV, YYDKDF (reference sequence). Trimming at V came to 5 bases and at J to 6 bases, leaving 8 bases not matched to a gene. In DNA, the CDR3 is TGTGCCACCAGCGGGTCACAGGGGCACGATACGCAGTATTTT. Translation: CATSGSQGHDTQYF.

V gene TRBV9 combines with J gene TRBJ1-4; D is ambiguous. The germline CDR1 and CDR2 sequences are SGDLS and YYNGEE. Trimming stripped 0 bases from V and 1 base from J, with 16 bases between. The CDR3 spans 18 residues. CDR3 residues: CASSVGNSLAGTNEKLFF. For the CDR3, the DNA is TGTGCCAGCAGCGTAGGAAACAGTTTGGCGGGAACTAATGAAAAACTGTTTTTT.

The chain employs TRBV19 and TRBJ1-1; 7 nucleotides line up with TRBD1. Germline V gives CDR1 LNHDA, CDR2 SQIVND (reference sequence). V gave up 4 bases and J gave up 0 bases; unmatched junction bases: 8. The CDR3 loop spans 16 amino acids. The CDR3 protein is CASSTTTGTVNTEAFF. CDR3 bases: TGTGCCAGTAGTACTACTACCGGGACAGTGAACACTGAAGCTTTCTTT.

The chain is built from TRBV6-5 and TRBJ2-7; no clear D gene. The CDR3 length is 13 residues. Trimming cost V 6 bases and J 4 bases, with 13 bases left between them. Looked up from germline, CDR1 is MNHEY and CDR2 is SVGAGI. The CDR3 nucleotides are TGTGCCAGCAGGGACCCAGTGGGGTACGAGCAGTACTTC. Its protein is CASRDPVGYEQYF.